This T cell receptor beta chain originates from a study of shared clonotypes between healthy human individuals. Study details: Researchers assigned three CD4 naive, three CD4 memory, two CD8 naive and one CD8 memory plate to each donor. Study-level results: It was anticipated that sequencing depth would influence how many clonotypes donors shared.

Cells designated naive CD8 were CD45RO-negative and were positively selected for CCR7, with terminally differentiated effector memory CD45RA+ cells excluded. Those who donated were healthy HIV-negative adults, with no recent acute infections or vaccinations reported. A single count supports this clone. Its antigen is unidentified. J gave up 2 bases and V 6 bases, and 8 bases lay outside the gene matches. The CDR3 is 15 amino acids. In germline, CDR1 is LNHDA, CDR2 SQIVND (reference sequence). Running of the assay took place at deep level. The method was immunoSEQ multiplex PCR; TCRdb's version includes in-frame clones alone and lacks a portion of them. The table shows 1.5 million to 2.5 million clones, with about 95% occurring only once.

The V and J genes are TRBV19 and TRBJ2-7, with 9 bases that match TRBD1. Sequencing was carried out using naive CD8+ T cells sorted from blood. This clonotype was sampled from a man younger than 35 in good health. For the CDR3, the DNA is TGTGCCAGTAGCCAAGGACAGGGGACCCCCTACGAGCAGTACTTC. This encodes CASSQGQGTPYEQYF. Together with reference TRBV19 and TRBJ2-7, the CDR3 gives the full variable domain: DGGITQSPKYLFRKEGQNVTLSCEQNLNHDAMYWYRQDPGQGLRLIYYSQIVNDFQKGDIAEGYSVSREKKESFPLTVTSAQKNPTAFYLCASSQGQGTPYEQYFGPGTRLTVT.